This is a list of T cell receptor beta chains from one sample in a study of T cell responses to AZD1222 COVID-19 vaccine. Some clones are missing from TCRdb's copy, which holds only in-frame ones; the method was immunoSEQ multiplex PCR. The profile shows approximately 100,000 clones, 87% of them singletons. Sequenced material: peripheral blood, taken on day 0 of AZD1222 vaccination. The receptor set was obtained from an adult in good health. CDR3s include the opening cysteine and the closing phenylalanine or tryptophan.

>TRBJ2-2|TRBV4-1|15
CASSQTDSYTGELFF
>TRBJ2-6|TRBV19|16
CASSSTGGAGANVLTF
>TRBJ2-7|TRBV7-2|11
CASSLGLGQYF
>TRBJ2-5|TRBV5-8|18
CASSFSGVASGGAETQYF
>TRBJ2-1|TRBV15|17
CATSIPQGVADYNEQFF
>TRBJ2-7|TRBV28|14
CASSLEQLPYAQYF
>TRBJ2-2|TRBV19|14
CASSVPENTGELFF
>TRBJ1-4|TRBV7-2|15
CASTHSWGAGEKLFF
>TRBJ2-7|TRBV3-1/TRBV3-2|14
CASSQYKGSYEQYF
>TRBJ1-5|TRBV4-1|14
CASSQLGQGQPQHF
>TRBJ1-1|TRBV10-3|13
CAIRRDLGTEAFF
>TRBJ2-3|TRBV7-2|15
CASSLWQGGADTQYF
>TRBJ1-4|TRBV5-1|15
CASSSGQTVNEKLFF
>TRBJ1-1|TRBV30|12
CAWSRGRTEAFF
>TRBJ1-5|TRBV10-1|12
CASSPGNQPQHF
>TRBJ1-2|TRBV6-2/TRBV6-3|16
CASSDRDRRRHYGYTF
>TRBJ1-5|TRBV30|13
CAWSMGRGQPQHF